Listed below are T cell receptor beta chains from one sample, sequenced in a study of molecular identifiers for immune sequencing clone quantification. TCRdb fed the PCR reads into MiXCR, producing one record per CDR3 protein. In the table there are approximately 670,000 distinct CDR3 sequences, about 20% of which are singletons. The sample taken for sequencing was naive CD8+ T cells from blood, with Jurkat cell RNA spiked in. The receptors derive from a human donor in good health. Some libraries in this study had Jurkat cell RNA spiked in. CDR3s include the opening cysteine and the closing phenylalanine or tryptophan. Fields, in order: J gene, D gene, V gene, clone size, CDR3 DNA, CDR3 protein. A D gene is named only where the DNA matches it firmly. Clone size, where shown, is once, few, many, or a class for clones that have expanded.

TRBJ2-7 . TRBV20-1 . TGCAGTGCTATGGCAGCTTCCCACGAGCAGTACTTC CSAMAASHEQYF
TRBJ1-1 . TRBV20-1 many TGCAGTGCTAGAGACTTAAGGGGCCCGAACACTGAAGCTTTCTTT CSARDLRGPNTEAFF
TRBJ2-6 . TRBV7-9 many TGTGCCAGCATGTACGCGGGAAGAGCCTCTGGGGCCAACGTCCTGACTTTC CASMYAGRASGANVLTF
TRBJ2-2 TRBD2 TRBV4-1 few TGCGCCAGCAGCCAAGATTATGTGGGACTAGCGGGGGGGCACACCGGGGAGCTGTTTTTT CASSQDYVGLAGGHTGELFF
TRBJ2-3 TRBD1 TRBV6-8 many TGTGCCAGCATTCTCCGGGACAGGGGGACTCACGGCACAGATACGCAGTATTTT CASILRDRGTHGTDTQYF
TRBJ2-7 . TRBV4-3 many TGCGCCAGCAGCTGGATCGTAGGGGCGGACGAGCAGTACTTC CASSWIVGADEQYF
TRBJ1-2 . TRBV27 few TGTGCCAGCAGTTTAAACGGTTTCTATGGCTACACCTTC CASSLNGFYGYTF
TRBJ2-1 TRBD1 TRBV6-2/TRBV6-3 few TGTGCCAGCAGTTACAGGGGGCACGGCTCCTACAATGAGCAGTTCTTC CASSYRGHGSYNEQFF
TRBJ2-1 TRBD2 TRBV6-2/TRBV6-3 . TGTGCCAGCAGTTACGGGACTATCAATGAGCAGTTCTTC CASSYGTINEQFF
TRBJ2-7 TRBD1 TRBV27 . TGTGCCAGCAGTTTGGGGACAGCCTGCGAGCAGTACTTC CASSLGTACEQYF
TRBJ2-2 TRBD1 TRBV5-1 many TGCGCCAGCAGCTTAGGGGGCAGGAACACCGGGGAGCTGTTTTTT CASSLGGRNTGELFF
TRBJ2-5 . TRBV28 many TGTGCCAGCAGTTACGTCCGGGAGGAGACCCAGTACTTC CASSYVREETQYF
TRBJ1-5 . TRBV20-1 many TGCAGTGCTAGGGGGAGGTTTGTCGATCAGCCCCAGCATTTT CSARGRFVDQPQHF
TRBJ1-1 . TRBV5-6 many TGTGCCAGCAGCGTCCTGAGTAACACTGAAGCTTTCTTT CASSVLSNTEAFF
TRBJ1-1 . TRBV6-2/TRBV6-3 many TGTGCCAGCAGTTACGTGACAGTGAACACTGAAGCTTTCTTT CASSYVTVNTEAFF
TRBJ2-2 TRBD2 TRBV6-2/TRBV6-3 . TGTGCCAGCAGTTTCTGGCGGGGGACCGGGGAGCTGTTTTTT CASSFWRGTGELFF
TRBJ2-1 TRBD1 TRBV7-9 few TGTGCCAGCAGCTTAGGTGTTCGGACAGGGCGGTCCTACAATGAGCAGTTCTTC CASSLGVRTGRSYNEQFF
TRBJ2-1 TRBD2 TRBV12-5 few TGTGCTAGTGGTGCCCCGGGACTAGCGGGAGGAGGCAATGAGCAGTTCTTC CASGAPGLAGGGNEQFF
TRBJ2-3 TRBD1 TRBV12-5 few TGTGCTAGTGGTCCGGGGACAGGGGAGATTACAGATACGCAGTATTTT CASGPGTGEITDTQYF
TRBJ2-1 . TRBV27 many TGTGCCAGCAGTTTATCGTGGGGGCCTTACAATGAGCAGTTCTTC CASSLSWGPYNEQFF
TRBJ1-4 TRBD1 TRBV5-1 many TGCGCCAGCAGCTTGGACCCATCTAGGGGGCGTGAAAAACTGTTTTTT CASSLDPSRGREKLFF
TRBJ1-1 TRBD1 TRBV4-1 many TGCGCCAGCAGCCCTTCAGGACAGGCAAACACTGAAGCTTTCTTT CASSPSGQANTEAFF
TRBJ1-3 . TRBV19 few TGTGCCAGTAGTATCTGGGGAACTGGAAACACCATATATTTT CASSIWGTGNTIYF
TRBJ2-7 TRBD2 TRBV7-9 once TGTGCCAGCAGCTCGACTAGTAGCGGGAGCCCCTACGAGCAGTACTTC CASSSTSSGSPYEQYF
TRBJ1-4 TRBD1 TRBV28 many TGTGCCAGCAGCTTACAGGGGAATGAAAAACTGTTTTTT CASSLQGNEKLFF
TRBJ1-5 . TRBV12-3/TRBV12-4 many TGTGCCAGCAGTTTTCGGGCTAATCAGCCCCAGCATTTT CASSFRANQPQHF
TRBJ2-3 . TRBV4-3 many TGCGCCAGCAGCCAACTGCCCGGGAGTTTGTTTGATACGCAGTATTTT CASSQLPGSLFDTQYF
TRBJ1-5 . TRBV27 many TGTGCCAGCAGTTCCAGTGGAAGCAATCAGCCCCAGCATTTT CASSSSGSNQPQHF
TRBJ1-3 . TRBV19 few TGTGCCAGTAGTATTTATGACACGTCTGGAAACACCATATATTTT CASSIYDTSGNTIYF
TRBJ2-1 . TRBV28 many TGTGCCAGCAGTCGGGACGACCCGGAAAATGAGCAGTTCTTC CASSRDDPENEQFF
TRBJ2-7 TRBD2 TRBV20-1 many TGCAGTGCTAGGGGGACTAGCGTGTCCTACGAGCAGTACTTC CSARGTSVSYEQYF
TRBJ2-7 TRBD2 TRBV2 few TGTGCCAGCGGGGGACTAGCGGGAAACTACGAGCAGTACTTC CASGGLAGNYEQYF
TRBJ2-3 TRBD1 TRBV7-9 many TGTGCCAGCAGCCGACAACCGGGACAGGAGAGAGTCTGGGGGAGCACAGATACGCAGTATTTT CASSRQPGQERVWGSTDTQYF
TRBJ1-1 . TRBV24-1 many TGTGCCACCAGTGATTGGGGCTACACTGAAGCTTTCTTT CATSDWGYTEAFF
TRBJ2-7 . TRBV7-9 many TGTGCCAGCAGCCCATTATCGGGGCCGACCTACGAGCAGTACTTC CASSPLSGPTYEQYF
TRBJ2-7 TRBD1 TRBV29-1 few TGCAGCGTTGAAGAGCCCTCGGGACAGAATCTTTACGAGCAGTACTTC CSVEEPSGQNLYEQYF
TRBJ1-5 . TRBV25-1 many TGTGCCAGCAGTGGGCCTACGGACCCGGAGAATCAGCCCCAGCATTTT CASSGPTDPENQPQHF
TRBJ2-3 TRBD1 TRBV7-9 many TGTGCCAGCAGCCATGGGACAGGACCCACAGATACGCAGTATTTT CASSHGTGPTDTQYF
TRBJ2-2 TRBD1 TRBV9 few TGTGCCAGCAGCCATACAGGGGTTCGAACCGGGGAGCTGTTTTTT CASSHTGVRTGELFF
TRBJ2-7 TRBD1 TRBV2 . TGTGCCAGCAACCCGGACAGGGGGTACGAGCAGTACTTC CASNPDRGYEQYF
TRBJ1-2 . TRBV10-3 . TGTGCCATCAGTGAAAGTGGAAACAGGGTCGGAGATGATGGCTACACCTTC CAISESGNRVGDDGYTF
TRBJ1-5 . TRBV7-2 few TGTGCCAGCAGCTTAGACGGGGCACTATATAATCAGCCCCAGCATTTT CASSLDGALYNQPQHF
TRBJ2-7 . TRBV7-9 many TGTGCCAGCAGGCCACATGACGGATACGAGCAGTACTTC CASRPHDGYEQYF